This T cell receptor (beta chain) was captured by sequencing in a study of vaccination effects on CD4 cells after COVID-19 (dated by TCRdb to 2022 to 2024). Regarding the complete study: Participants received two doses of either the BNT162b2 or the mRNA-1273 mRNA SARS-CoV-2 vaccine. SARS-CoV-2 spike-specific CD4+ TCR repertoires were compared before and after mRNA vaccination in COVID-19 convalescent patients and in infection-naive vaccine recipients. A total of 10 COVID-19 convalescent patients and a handful of SARS-CoV-2-naive healthy vaccine recipients were included in the full study. The Oncomine TCR Beta short-read assay on an Illumina iSeq 100 was used to sequence cultures from other donors in the study. Study-level results and caveats: In healthy vaccine recipients, vaccine-induced clones were almost all SARS-CoV-2 mono-reactive, with only 1 of 255 being cross-reactive with common cold coronaviruses. Both infection-induced and vaccine-induced clones contracted markedly at late post-vaccination timepoints, which is consistent with waning T cell responses. Limitations of the study were the small number of convalescent patients and the absence of early post-infection timepoints.

According to the germline V gene, CDR1 reads SGHTA and CDR2 reads FQGNSA. The junction shows trimming of 4 bases on V and 4 bases on J, plus 11 bases between the germline ends. The CDR3 runs 14 amino acids, cysteine and phenylalanine included. Of the read, only the CDR3 DNA is kept; its 42 bases are in frame from base 1. The ViraFEST assay stimulated PBMC with viral peptide pools and then used TCR sequencing to identify antigen-specific CD4+ T cell clonotypes by expansion. After around eleven days of culture, CD4+ T cells were isolated with the EasySep CD4+ T cell isolation kit. None of the healthy vaccine recipients had a prior SARS-CoV-2 infection, which was confirmed by nucleocapsid antibody tests that came back negative both before and after vaccination. Some 1.9 million PBMC per well were cultured with roughly 10 ug/ml peptides in IMDM containing 5% human AB serum, roughly 9.5 IU/ml IL-2 and gentamicin. On days 3 and 7, half of the culture medium was replaced with fresh IL-2-containing medium. Unless noted otherwise, every peptide stimulation condition was cultured in triplicate wells. Using Ficoll-Paque Plus gradient centrifugation, PBMC were separated from whole blood and then either used fresh or cryopreserved at -140C. The overlapping peptide pools covered the spike proteins of SARS-CoV-2 as well as those of the common cold coronaviruses HCoV-NL63, HCoV-OC43 and HCoV-229E. Genomic DNA was extracted from cultured CD4+ T cells with the QIAamp micro DNA kit.

Library generation was performed with the immunoSEQ multiplex PCR assay. DNA from the cultured, isolated CD4+ T cells was subjected to TCR beta CDR3 sequencing. Turning to the authors' computational methods: Non-productive TCR sequences were removed, reads were trimmed to the CDR3 region, and CDR3s of at least 7 amino acids were retained. The MANAFEST web app was used to pick out antigen-specific clonotypes by comparing their expansion in peptide wells with that in reference cultures. For clones to be considered positive, expansion at FDR<0.05 versus reference and all other wells, an odds ratio above 5, and a frequency above 0.1% in two replicate wells were required. A clonotype was called cross-reactive if it was significantly expanded both in SARS-CoV-2 spike wells and in at least one common cold coronavirus spike condition. CDR3 similarity was assessed by Levenshtein distance with the stringdist R package, and unrooted trees were built with ape in R 3.6.1. The table was pulled from immuneACCESS by TCRdb, which kept in-frame rearrangements only. Such tables lose some clones; where checked, under half of the loss comes from unresolved V genes, and the rest has no known cause. D and trimming were read from the DNA, whereas the V and J calls and clone size are those reported in that table. Counted in this sample were about 48,000 clones; 60% to 80% of them appeared once. Of the sample, more than 5% falls within the top ten clones.

Points on this clone: Its antigen is currently not known. No base quality values were provided; no much bigger clone lies one nucleotide off.

The TCR sequence derives from a human donor who received a COVID-19 vaccine. This specimen consisted of CD4+ T cells from PBMCs cultured with HCoV-OC43 spike peptides, obtained before COVID-19 vaccination. The cell subset or site label on this specimen signifies: HCoV-OC43 spike overlapping peptide pool stimulation. The chain links TRBV7-2 with TRBJ1-3; TRBD1 could be the D gene, as 6 bases match. The CDR3 in this case is CASSSGASGNTIYF. Read as DNA, the sequence is TGTGCCAGCAGCTCAGGGGCGTCCGGAAACACCATATATTTT.